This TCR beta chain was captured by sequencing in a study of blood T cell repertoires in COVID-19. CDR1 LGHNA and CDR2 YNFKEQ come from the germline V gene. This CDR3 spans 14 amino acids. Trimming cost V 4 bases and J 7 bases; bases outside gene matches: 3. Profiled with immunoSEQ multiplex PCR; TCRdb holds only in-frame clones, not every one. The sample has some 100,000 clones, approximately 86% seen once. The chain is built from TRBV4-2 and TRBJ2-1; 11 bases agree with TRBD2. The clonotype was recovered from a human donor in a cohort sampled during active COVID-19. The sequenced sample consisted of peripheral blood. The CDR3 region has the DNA TGTGCCAGCAGCCGACTAGCGGGATCAAATGAGCAGTTCTTC. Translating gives CASSRLAGSNEQFF.